Presented here are 13 T cell receptor beta chains from one specimen sequenced in a study of cytomegalovirus exposure and HLA in healthy donors (dated by TCRdb to 2015 to 2018). Library preparation used the immunoSEQ multiplex PCR assay. Not all clones reach the TCRdb copy of this immuneACCESS table, which keeps in-frame sequences only. Checked studies attribute under half of the gap to unresolved V genes and leave the rest unexplained. The table for this sample lists 110,000 to 150,000 clones; 85% to 95% of them were counted only once. The leading ten clones occupy over 1.5% of the sample. The sample taken for sequencing was PBMCs. The receptor source for this set is a man between 18 and 35 years old in good health and CMV-seropositive.

V usage is TRBV28 and J usage is TRBJ2-7; 8 bases line up with TRBD2. Germline V gene lookup returns CDR1 MDHEN and CDR2 SYDVKM. The CDR3 spans 15 residues. The V segment lost 8 bases and the J segment 1 base; nucleotides outside the gene matches: 10. The CDR3 coding sequence is TGTGCCAGCGCCTCGGGCGGGAGGCCATCCTACGAGCAGTACTTC. Its protein product is CASASGGRPSYEQYF.

The chain couples TRBV5-1 to TRBJ1-1; 7 bases match TRBD1. V dropped 4 bases and J dropped 5; count of bases not matched to a gene: 5. The CDR3 is made up of 13 amino acids. Germline loops: CDR1 SGHRS, CDR2 YFSETQ. CDR3 protein: CASSRAGGTEAFF. For the CDR3, the DNA is TGCGCCAGCAGCCGAGCAGGGGGGACTGAAGCTTTCTTT.

The CDR3 sequence: CAISDYRDTGELFF. CDR3 nucleotide sequence: TGTGCCATCAGTGATTACAGAGACACCGGGGAGCTGTTTTTT. V is TRBV10-3 and J is TRBJ2-2; D remains ambiguous. Germline loops: CDR1 ENHRY, CDR2 SYGVKD. This CDR3 is built from 14 residues. Trimming removed 3 bases from V and 3 bases from J, with 8 bases in between.

The chain is built from TRBV20-1 and TRBJ2-5; no reliable D call. V lost 5 bases and J lost 5, with 6 bases in between. The CDR3 consists of 10 residues. Per germline, CDR1 DFQATT and CDR2 SNEGSKA (reference sequence). The DNA for the CDR3 is TGCAGTGCTCGTGTGGAGACCCAGTACTTC. Protein: CSARVETQYF.

The V and J genes are TRBV7-9 and TRBJ2-7; D is uncertain. This CDR3 spans 15 amino acids. V lost 5 bases to trimming and J lost 0 bases, with 14 bases between them. Germline CDR1 is SEHNR and CDR2 is FQNEAQ (reference sequence). The CDR3 loop is CASSPPLSYSYEQYF. CDR3 coding DNA: TGTGCCAGCAGCCCCCCCCTGTCTTACTCCTACGAGCAGTACTTC.

J is TRBJ1-2 and V is TRBV7-9, with 7 bases that match TRBD1. The germline V gene encodes CDR1 SEHNR and CDR2 FQNEAQ (reference sequence). Trimming removed 5 bases from V and 8 bases from J; junction bases left unmatched: 8. The CDR3 extends over 13 amino acids. CDR3 loop: CASSLDRAGGYTF. DNA of the CDR3: TGTGCCAGCAGCCTTGACAGGGCAGGAGGCTACACCTTC.

The chain recombines TRBV5-1 with TRBJ2-5, with a possible D match to TRBD2 (6 bases). With 3 bases removed from V and 5 bases from J, the gap between germline ends came to 17 bases. Germline lookup yields CDR1 SGHRS and CDR2 YFSETQ. The CDR3 sequence is 15 residues long. The CDR3 loop reads CASSSETGSGETQYF. The CDR3 DNA follows: TGCGCCAGCAGCTCAGAGACGGGGAGCGGGGAGACCCAGTACTTC. Based on the CDR3 plus reference TRBV5-1 and TRBJ2-5, the full variable domain is KAGVTQTPRYLIKTRGQQVTLSCSPISGHRSVSWYQQTPGQGLQFLFEYFSETQRNKGNFPGRFSGRQFSNSRSEMNVSTLELGDSALYLCASSSETGSGETQYFGPGTRLLVL.

The chain joins TRBV4-1 to TRBJ2-3, with 11 positions matching TRBD2. Germline V lookup: CDR1 MGHRA, CDR2 YSYEKL. The CDR3 loop spans 17 amino acids. After removal of 4 bases from V and 1 base from J, the junction contained 7 bases not matched to a gene. CDR3 nucleotide sequence: TGCGCCAGCAGCCCCCTACCGGGACTAGCGGGCACAGATACGCAGTATTTT. It is translated as CASSPLPGLAGTDTQYF.

V gene TRBV19 combines with J gene TRBJ2-7; D gene unclear. The CDR3 has 13 amino acids. Trimming took off 5 bases at V and 2 bases at J, with 10 bases between the two ends. Germline assignment: CDR1 LNHDA and CDR2 SQIVND (reference sequence). The CDR3 DNA reads as TGTGCCAGTAGTCGGAGAGAGACCTACGAGCAGTACTTC. Protein: CASSRRETYEQYF.

The rearrangement joins TRBV6-1 to TRBJ2-7; no firm D call. This CDR3 has 13 amino acids. From germline, CDR1 is MNHNS and CDR2 SASEGT. Trimming pared 10 bases from V and 3 bases from J, leaving 16 bases between. CDR3 nucleotide sequence: TGTGCCATAACACGGAGTTCGAGCTACGAGCAGTACTTC. Encoded protein: CAITRSSSYEQYF.

The chain couples TRBV19 to TRBJ2-2; D gene unclear. Germline V gene sequence: CDR1 LNHDA, CDR2 SQIVND (reference sequence). There are 17 residues in the CDR3. Between the trimmed V and J ends, which lost 2 bases and 2 bases, there was a span of 15 bases. The CDR3 DNA is TGTGCCAGTAGTATAATTCTTCTGGCAGGAAACACCGGGGAGCTGTTTTTT. Translating it yields CASSIILLAGNTGELFF.

V and J are TRBV29-1 and TRBJ2-3; 9 bases line up with TRBD1. Germline CDR1 SQVTM, CDR2 ANQGSEA. The CDR3 runs 15 residues. Trimming removed 5 bases from V and 5 bases from J; junction bases left unmatched: 11. The CDR3 nucleotides are TGCAGCGTTCCCCTGAGGGGACAGGGTGAAGATACGCAGTATTTT. It yields the protein CSVPLRGQGEDTQYF.

The chain is built from TRBV28 and TRBJ2-7; D might be TRBD2 (6 bases). Trimming left V 2 bases short and J 2 bases short, with 13 bases between. CDR3 length equals 15 residues. Germline-derived CDR1 and CDR2 are MDHEN and SYDVKM. For the CDR3, the DNA is TGTGCCAGCAGTTTAGGGCGGGGAAGACCCTACGAGCAGTACTTC. It yields the protein CASSLGRGRPYEQYF.